This entry lists 9 T cell receptor beta chains sequenced from one sample in a study of technical replicates of blood from a few donors. The method was immunoSEQ multiplex PCR; TCRdb's version includes in-frame clones alone and lacks a portion of them. The data hold approximately 81,000 clones, with roughly 95% observed a single time. Sequenced material: T cells isolated from PBMCs. The receptors were gathered from a human donor in good health.

The chain couples TRBV29-1 to TRBJ2-7; maybe TRBD1 (6 bases). The V gene lost 6 bases and the J gene lost 7 bases, with 13 bases spanning the gap. From germline, CDR1 is SQVTM and CDR2 ANQGSEA. The CDR3 totals 11 residues. CDR3 coding DNA: TGCAGCGTAAAACAGGGTGGTGAGCAGTACTTC. This codes for CSVKQGGEQYF.

This chain connects TRBV18 to TRBJ1-1; tentative D call: TRBD1 (5 bases). The germline gives CDR1 KGHSH, CDR2 LQKENI. V was clipped by 6 bases and J by 1 base, with 12 bases between them. The CDR3 contains 14 residues. Written as DNA, the CDR3 is TGTGCCAGCTCCCCGAAAACAGGGAACACTGAAGCTTTCTTT. Residues: CASSPKTGNTEAFF.

V usage is TRBV19 and J usage is TRBJ2-5, with a possible D match to TRBD1 (5 bases). The CDR3 spans 15 residues. The germline V gene has CDR1 LNHDA and CDR2 SQIVND (reference sequence). V gave up 1 base and J gave up 5 bases, with 14 bases separating them. CDR3 amino acids: CASSIGGTGVETQYF. Here the CDR3 DNA reads TGTGCCAGTAGTATAGGGGGCACGGGTGTGGAGACCCAGTACTTC. The full variable domain, its missing parts supplied by reference TRBV19 and TRBJ2-5, is DGGITQSPKYLFRKEGQNVTLSCEQNLNHDAMYWYRQDPGQGLRLIYYSQIVNDFQKGDIAEGYSVSREKKESFPLTVTSAQKNPTAFYLCASSIGGTGVETQYFGPGTRLLVL.

The V and J genes are TRBV10-3 and TRBJ2-7, with no clear D. This CDR3 has 14 amino acids. Trimming shortened V by 0 bases and J by 3 bases, and 9 bases separated the two germline ends. Germline V lookup: CDR1 ENHRY, CDR2 SYGVKD. This CDR3 reads CAISESNNYYEQYF. Here the CDR3 DNA reads TGTGCCATCAGTGAGTCGAACAACTACTACGAGCAGTACTTC.

The chain has TRBV6-5 and TRBJ2-5, with D possibly matching TRBD1 (5 bases). This CDR3 has 16 amino acids. The V and J ends lost 0 bases and 4 bases respectively, with 15 bases between them. The germline V gene encodes CDR1 MNHEY and CDR2 SVGAGI. The CDR3 here is CASSYSQDKGGETQYF. The CDR3 DNA is TGTGCCAGCAGTTACTCGCAGGACAAGGGCGGAGAGACCCAGTACTTC.

The chain links TRBV5-1 to TRBJ1-3; 7 bases align to TRBD1. The CDR3 totals 15 residues. V gave up 2 bases and J gave up 3 bases; unmatched junction bases: 5. CDR1 SGHRS and CDR2 YFSETQ come from the germline V gene. The CDR3, as DNA: TGCGCCAGCAGCTTCTCAGGGGGTTATGGAAACACCATATATTTT. Protein: CASSFSGGYGNTIYF.

The gene calls are TRBV29-1 and TRBJ1-1, with 10 bases matching TRBD1. This CDR3 has 18 residues. After removal of 4 bases from V and 10 bases from J, the junction contained 24 bases not matched to a gene. Germline V gene lookup returns CDR1 SQVTM and CDR2 ANQGSEA. Here the CDR3 DNA reads TGCAGCGTTGTACGACAGGGGGCTATCGGCCTGCTGCGGGCATTAGCTTTCTTT. This encodes CSVVRQGAIGLLRALAFF.

The rearrangement links TRBV7-9 to TRBJ1-5; unclear D gene. Trimming took 4 bases from V and 5 from J, leaving 9 bases between them. Germline CDR1 and CDR2: SEHNR and FQNEAQ (reference sequence). The CDR3 consists of 13 residues. The DNA for the CDR3 is TGTGCCAGCAGCTCCACGGAGGATCAGCCCCAGCATTTT. Translation gives CASSSTEDQPQHF.

The V and J genes are TRBV14 and TRBJ2-2; TRBD1 matches at 9 bases. V trimming: 0 bases; J trimming: 5 bases; junction bases outside the gene matches: 7. The germline CDR1 and CDR2 sequences are SGHDN and FVKESK. This CDR3 region has 17 residues. CDR3 loop: CASSQDRDRVRTGELFF. The CDR3 DNA follows: TGTGCCAGCAGCCAAGATCGGGACAGGGTTAGAACCGGGGAGCTGTTTTTT.